This T cell receptor (beta chain) was found in a study of T cell responses to AZD1222 COVID-19 vaccine. CDR3 size: 13 residues. The V and J ends lost 4 bases and 6 bases respectively, with 12 bases between them. The germline gives CDR1 MNHEY, CDR2 SVGEGT. As to this clone: Its specificity is not known.

Using immunoSEQ multiplex PCR, the repertoire was profiled, and TCRdb retains in-frame clones only, with some absent. The repertoire holds approximately 150,000 clones, around nine tenths seen once, with 1.1% in the top ten. Study results and limitations: Among vaccine-associated CD4 TCRs, coverage spanned spike, with dominance at 160-218 and 743-854. Once two AZD1222 doses were given, Spike-specific TCR breadth and depth went up.

The sample was peripheral blood, taken 28 days after the second AZD1222 dose. This receptor was identified in an adult who received the AZD1222 COVID-19 vaccine. V is TRBV6-2 or TRBV6-3 and J is TRBJ1-2, with a possible D match to TRBD1 (5 bases). DNA of the CDR3: TGTGCCAGCAGTTCACAGGATAGTGATGGCTACACCTTC. As protein: CASSSQDSDGYTF.